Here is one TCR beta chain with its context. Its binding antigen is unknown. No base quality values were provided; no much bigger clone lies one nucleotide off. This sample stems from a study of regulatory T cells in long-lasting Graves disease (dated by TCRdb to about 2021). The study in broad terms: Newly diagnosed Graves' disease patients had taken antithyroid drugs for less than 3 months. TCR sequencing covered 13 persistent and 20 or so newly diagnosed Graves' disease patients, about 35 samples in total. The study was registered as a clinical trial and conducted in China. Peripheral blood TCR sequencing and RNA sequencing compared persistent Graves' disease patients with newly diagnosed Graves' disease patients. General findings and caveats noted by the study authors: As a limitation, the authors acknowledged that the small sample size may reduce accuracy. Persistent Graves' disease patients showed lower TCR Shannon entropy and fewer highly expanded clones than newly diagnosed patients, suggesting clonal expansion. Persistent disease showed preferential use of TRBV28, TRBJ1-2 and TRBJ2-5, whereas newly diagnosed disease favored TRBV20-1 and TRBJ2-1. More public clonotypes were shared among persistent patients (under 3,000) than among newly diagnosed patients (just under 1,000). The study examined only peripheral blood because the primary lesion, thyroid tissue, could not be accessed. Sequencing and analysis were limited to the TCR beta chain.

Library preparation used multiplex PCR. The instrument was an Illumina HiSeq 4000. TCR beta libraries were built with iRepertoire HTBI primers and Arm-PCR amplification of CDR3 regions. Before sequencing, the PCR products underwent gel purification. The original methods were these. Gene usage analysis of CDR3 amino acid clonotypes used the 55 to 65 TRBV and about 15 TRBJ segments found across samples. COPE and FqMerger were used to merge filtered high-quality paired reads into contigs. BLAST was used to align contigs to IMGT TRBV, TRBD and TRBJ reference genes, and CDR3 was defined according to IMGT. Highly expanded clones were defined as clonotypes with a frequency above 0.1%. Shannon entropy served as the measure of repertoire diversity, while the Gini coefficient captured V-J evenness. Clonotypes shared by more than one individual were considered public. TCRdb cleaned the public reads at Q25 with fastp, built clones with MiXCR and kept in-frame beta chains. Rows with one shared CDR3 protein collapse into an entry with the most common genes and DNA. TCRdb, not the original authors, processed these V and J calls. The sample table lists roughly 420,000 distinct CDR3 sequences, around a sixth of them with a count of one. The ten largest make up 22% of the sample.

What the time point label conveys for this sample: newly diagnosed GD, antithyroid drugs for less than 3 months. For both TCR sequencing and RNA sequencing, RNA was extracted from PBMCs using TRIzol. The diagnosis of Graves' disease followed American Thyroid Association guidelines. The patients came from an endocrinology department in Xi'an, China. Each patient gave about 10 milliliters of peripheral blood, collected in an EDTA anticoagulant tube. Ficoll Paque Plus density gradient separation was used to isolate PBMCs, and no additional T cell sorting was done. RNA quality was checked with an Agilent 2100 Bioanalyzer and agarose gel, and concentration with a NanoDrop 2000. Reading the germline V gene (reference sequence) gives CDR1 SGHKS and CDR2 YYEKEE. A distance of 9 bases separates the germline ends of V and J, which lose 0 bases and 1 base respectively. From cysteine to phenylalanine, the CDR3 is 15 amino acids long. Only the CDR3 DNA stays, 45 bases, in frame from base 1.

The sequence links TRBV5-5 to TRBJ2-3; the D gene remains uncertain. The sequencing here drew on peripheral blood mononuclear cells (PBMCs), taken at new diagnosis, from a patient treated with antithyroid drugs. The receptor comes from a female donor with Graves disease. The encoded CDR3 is CASSLGAPGTDTQYF. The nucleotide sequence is TGTGCCAGCAGCTTGGGGGCTCCGGGCACAGATACGCAGTATTTT.